This T cell receptor beta chain is drawn from a study of blood T cell repertoires in COVID-19. Study overall: Spain, Italy and the United States supplied samples that represented acute and convalescent COVID-19.

Germline V gives CDR1 KGHSH, CDR2 LQKENI. This CDR3 contains 14 residues. Trimming pared 2 bases from V and 1 base from J, leaving 5 bases between. The method was immunoSEQ multiplex PCR; TCRdb's version includes in-frame clones alone and lacks a portion of them. The table includes around 50,000 clones, around four fifths detected once. This rearrangement joins TRBV18 to TRBJ2-2, with D hard to call. The TCR comes from a man between 35 and 55 years old with acute or convalescent COVID-19. The specimen was peripheral blood. CDR3 amino acids: CASSPAVNTGELFF. The DNA of the CDR3 is TGTGCCAGCTCACCAGCGGTGAACACCGGGGAGCTGTTTTTT.